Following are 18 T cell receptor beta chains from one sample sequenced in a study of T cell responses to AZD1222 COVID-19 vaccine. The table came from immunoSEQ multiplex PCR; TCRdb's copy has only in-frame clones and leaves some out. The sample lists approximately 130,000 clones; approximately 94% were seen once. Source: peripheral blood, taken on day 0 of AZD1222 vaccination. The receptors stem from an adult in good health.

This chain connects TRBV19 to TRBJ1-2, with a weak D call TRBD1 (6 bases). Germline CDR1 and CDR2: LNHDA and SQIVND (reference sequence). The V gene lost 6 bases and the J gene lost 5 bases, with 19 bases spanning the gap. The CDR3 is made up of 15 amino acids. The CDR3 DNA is TGTGCCAGTAGATTGGTGGAGGGGGAAGTATATGGCTACACCTTC. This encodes CASRLVEGEVYGYTF.

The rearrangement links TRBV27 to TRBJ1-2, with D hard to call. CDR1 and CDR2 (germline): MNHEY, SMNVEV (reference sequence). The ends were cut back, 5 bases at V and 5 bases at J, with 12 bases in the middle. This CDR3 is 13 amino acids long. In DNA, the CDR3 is TGTGCCAGCAGTACCCTTGCTGGGTATGGCTACACCTTC. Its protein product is CASSTLAGYGYTF.

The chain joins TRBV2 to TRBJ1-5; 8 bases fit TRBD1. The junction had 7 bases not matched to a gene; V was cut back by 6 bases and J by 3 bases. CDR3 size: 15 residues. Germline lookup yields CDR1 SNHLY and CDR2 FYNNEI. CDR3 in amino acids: CASSLGQANNQPQHF. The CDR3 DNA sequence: TGTGCCAGCAGCCTGGGACAGGCCAACAATCAGCCCCAGCATTTT.

CDR3 in DNA: TGTGCCAGTAGTACCCAGACACCGAACACTGAAGCTTTCTTT. Its protein is CASSTQTPNTEAFF. The rearrangement links TRBV19 to TRBJ1-1; D uncertain. CDR1 and CDR2 (germline): LNHDA, SQIVND (reference sequence). The CDR3 has 14 residues. The germline V and J ends were trimmed by 4 bases and 1 base, with 10 bases remaining between them.

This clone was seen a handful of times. The CDR3 sequence: CASSSGLAGGPDEQYF. The CDR3 DNA reads as TGTGCCAGCTCATCGGGACTAGCGGGAGGGCCAGACGAGCAGTACTTC. The chain uses TRBV18 and TRBJ2-7; 16 bases match TRBD2. The CDR3 sequence is 16 residues long. CDR1 is KGHSH and CDR2 is LQKENI in the germline V gene. Trimming took 5 bases from V and 5 from J; bases not matched to a gene: 6.

The CDR3 DNA sequence: TGTGCCAGCAGTATCGGGGGGCGAGCTAATGAAAAACTGTTTTTT. It is translated as CASSIGGRANEKLFF. V and J are TRBV6-5 and TRBJ1-4; tentative D call: TRBD1 (6 bases). CDR1 and CDR2 from the germline V gene are MNHEY and SVGAGI. The CDR3 runs 15 residues. Trimming shortened V by 5 bases and J by 3 bases, and 13 bases separated the two germline ends.

The CDR3 spells CASSERTGYTF. Written as DNA, the CDR3 is TGTGCCAGCAGTGAAAGGACCGGCTACACCTTC. The chain joins TRBV2 to TRBJ1-2, with D hard to call. The CDR3 is made up of 11 amino acids. CDR1 and CDR2 from the germline V gene are SNHLY and FYNNEI. The ends were cut back, 2 bases at V and 8 bases at J, with 6 bases in the middle.

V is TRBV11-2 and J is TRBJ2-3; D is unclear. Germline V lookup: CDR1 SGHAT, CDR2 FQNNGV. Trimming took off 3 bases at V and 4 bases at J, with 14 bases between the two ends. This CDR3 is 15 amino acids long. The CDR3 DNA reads TGTGCCAGCAGCTTGTCGCCTTGGCTCGCAGATACGCAGTATTTT. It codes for CASSLSPWLADTQYF.

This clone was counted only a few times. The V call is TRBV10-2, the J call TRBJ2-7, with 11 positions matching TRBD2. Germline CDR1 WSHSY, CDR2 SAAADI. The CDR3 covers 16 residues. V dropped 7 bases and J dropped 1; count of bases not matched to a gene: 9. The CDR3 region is CASTLHTSGGSYEQYF. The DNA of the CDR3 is TGCGCCAGCACCCTACACACTAGCGGGGGTTCCTACGAGCAGTACTTC.

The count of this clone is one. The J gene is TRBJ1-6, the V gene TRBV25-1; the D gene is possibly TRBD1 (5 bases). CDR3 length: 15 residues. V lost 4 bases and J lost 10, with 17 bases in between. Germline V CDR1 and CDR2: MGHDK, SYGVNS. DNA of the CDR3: TGTGCCAGCAGTGGGGGGAAGGGCTACGGGTCACCCCTCCACTTT. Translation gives CASSGGKGYGSPLHF.

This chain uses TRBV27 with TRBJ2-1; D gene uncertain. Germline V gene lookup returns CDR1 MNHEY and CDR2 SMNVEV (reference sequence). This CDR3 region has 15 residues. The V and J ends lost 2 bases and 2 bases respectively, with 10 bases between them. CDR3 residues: CASSLEGIAYNEQFF. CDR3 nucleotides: TGTGCCAGCAGTTTAGAAGGGATTGCCTACAATGAGCAGTTCTTC.

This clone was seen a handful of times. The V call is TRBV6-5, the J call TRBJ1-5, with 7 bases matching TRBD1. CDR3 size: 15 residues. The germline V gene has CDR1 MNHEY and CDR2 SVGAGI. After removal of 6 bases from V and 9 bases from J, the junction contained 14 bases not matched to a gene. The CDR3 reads CASSLTGDPRGPQHF. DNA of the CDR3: TGTGCCAGCAGCCTAACAGGGGACCCAAGGGGGCCCCAGCATTTT.

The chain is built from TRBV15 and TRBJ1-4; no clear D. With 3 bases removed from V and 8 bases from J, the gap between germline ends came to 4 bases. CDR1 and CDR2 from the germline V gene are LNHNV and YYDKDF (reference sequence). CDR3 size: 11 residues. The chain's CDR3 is CATSSSEKLFF. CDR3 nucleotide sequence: TGTGCCACCAGCAGTAGCGAAAAACTGTTTTTT.

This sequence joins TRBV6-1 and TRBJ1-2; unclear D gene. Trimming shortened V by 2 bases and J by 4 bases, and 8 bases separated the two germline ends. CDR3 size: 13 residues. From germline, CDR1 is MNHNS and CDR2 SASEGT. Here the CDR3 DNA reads TGTGCCAGCAGTGAACCGCCGACCTATGGCTACACCTTC. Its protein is CASSEPPTYGYTF.

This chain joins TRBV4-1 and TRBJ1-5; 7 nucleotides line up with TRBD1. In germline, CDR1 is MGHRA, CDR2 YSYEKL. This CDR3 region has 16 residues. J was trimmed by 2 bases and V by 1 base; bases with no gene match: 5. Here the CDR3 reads CASSQASGGRNQPQHF. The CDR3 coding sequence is TGCGCCAGCAGCCAAGCCTCAGGGGGACGCAATCAGCCCCAGCATTTT.

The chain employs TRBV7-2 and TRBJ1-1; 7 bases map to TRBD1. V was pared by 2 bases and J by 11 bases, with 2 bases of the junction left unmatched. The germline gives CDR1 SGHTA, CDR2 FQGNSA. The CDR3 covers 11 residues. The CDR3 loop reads CASSLMTGAFF. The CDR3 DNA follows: TGTGCCAGCAGCTTAATGACAGGGGCTTTCTTT.

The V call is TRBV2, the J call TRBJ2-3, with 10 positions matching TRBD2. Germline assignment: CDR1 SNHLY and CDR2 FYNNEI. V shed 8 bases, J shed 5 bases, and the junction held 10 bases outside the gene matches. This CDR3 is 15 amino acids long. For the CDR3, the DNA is TGTGCCAGCGAGCAAGCGGGAGGGCTAGTAGATACGCAGTATTTT. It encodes CASEQAGGLVDTQYF.

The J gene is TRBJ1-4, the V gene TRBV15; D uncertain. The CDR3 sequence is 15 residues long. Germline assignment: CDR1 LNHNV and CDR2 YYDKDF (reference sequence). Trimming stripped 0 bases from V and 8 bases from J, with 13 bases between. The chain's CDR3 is CATSRDGRLGEKLFF. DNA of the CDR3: TGTGCCACCAGCAGAGATGGCCGCTTGGGGGAAAAACTGTTTTTT.